The 21 T cell receptor beta chains below all came from one sample that was sequenced in a study of cytomegalovirus exposure and HLA in healthy donors. The PCR was carried out with 60 Vbeta primers and 13 Jbeta primers. Measured with immunoSEQ multiplex PCR; TCRdb has only the in-frame clones, and not every one. Altogether around 200,000 clones are present, about 80% being singletons, with the ten largest covering over 2%. The specimen sequenced was PBMCs. These receptors were taken from a woman in her fifties or sixties in good health and CMV-seropositive.

The chain employs TRBV5-8 and TRBJ1-4; 10 bases are a match to TRBD1. The CDR3 consists of 15 residues. Looked up from germline, CDR1 is SGHTS and CDR2 is YDEGEE. V lost 4 bases, J lost 6 bases, and 6 bases stayed unmatched. DNA for the CDR3: TGTGCCAGCAGCGTTCGGGACAGGGGAGATGAAAAACTGTTTTTT. This sequence encodes CASSVRDRGDEKLFF. Full variable domain (outside the CDR3, taken from reference TRBV5-8 and TRBJ1-4): EAGVTQSPTHLIKTRGQQATLRCSPISGHTSVYWYQQALGLGLQFLLWYDEGEERNRGNFPPRFSGRQFPNYSSELNVNALELEDSALYLCASSVRDRGDEKLFFGSGTQLSVL.

This clone was observed a handful of times. The V call is TRBV7-8, the J call TRBJ2-7; D is perhaps TRBD1 (5 bases). The germline gives CDR1 SGHVS, CDR2 FQNEAQ. The CDR3 contains 13 residues. Trimming stripped 0 bases from V and 7 bases from J, with 10 bases between. CDR3 DNA: TGTGCCAGCAGCTTAGCGCGTGGGGCTGAGCAGTACTTC. Protein: CASSLARGAEQYF.

The chain joins TRBV11-2 to TRBJ2-3; D is unclear. The CDR3 totals 14 residues. Trimming pared 5 bases from V and 2 bases from J, leaving 11 bases between. Germline CDR1 and CDR2: SGHAT and FQNNGV. The CDR3 spells CASSPDKITDTQYF. CDR3 nucleotides: TGTGCCAGCAGCCCCGACAAGATCACAGATACGCAGTATTTT.

The V gene is TRBV2, the J gene TRBJ1-3; tentatively, D is TRBD1 (5 bases). The CDR3 is made up of 16 amino acids. Germline loops: CDR1 SNHLY, CDR2 FYNNEI. V dropped 8 bases and J dropped 0 bases, with 17 bases sitting between them. In nucleotides, the CDR3 is TGTGCCAGCGGAGGGGTTGAAGCCACCTCTGGAAACACCATATATTTT. As protein: CASGGVEATSGNTIYF.

This clone appeared once. This chain connects TRBV5-6 to TRBJ2-2; 9 bases line up with TRBD1. This CDR3 has 15 amino acids. J was trimmed by 5 bases and V by 3 bases; bases with no gene match: 5. Germline loops: CDR1 SGHDT, CDR2 YYEEEE. The CDR3 coding sequence is TGTGCCAGCAGCTCCGGGACAGGGAAGACCGGGGAGCTGTTTTTT. It codes for CASSSGTGKTGELFF. Supplemented by reference TRBV5-6 and TRBJ2-2, the full variable domain reads DAGVTQSPTHLIKTRGQQVTLRCSPKSGHDTVSWYQQALGQGPQFIFQYYEEEERQRGNFPDRFSGHQFPNYSSELNVNALLLGDSALYLCASSSGTGKTGELFFGEGSRLTVL.

This sequence joins TRBV7-6 and TRBJ2-5; D may be TRBD2 (7 bases). V was pared by 7 bases and J by 11 bases, with 20 bases between. Looked up from germline, CDR1 is SGHVS and CDR2 is FNYEAQ. CDR3 size: 13 residues. The CDR3 sequence: CASTLGGLEEQYF. The CDR3 DNA reads TGTGCCAGCACCCTGGGGGGGCTAGAGGAGCAGTACTTC.

V is TRBV5-8 and J is TRBJ2-7; D gene uncertain. Germline assignment: CDR1 SGHTS and CDR2 YDEGEE. The CDR3 sequence is 13 residues long. Between the trimmed V and J ends, which lost 0 bases and 4 bases, there was a span of 8 bases. The CDR3 loop reads CASSLASRYEQYF. The CDR3 region has the DNA TGTGCCAGCAGCTTGGCGTCTCGTTACGAGCAGTACTTC.

This clone was counted only a few times. V gene TRBV6-1 combines with J gene TRBJ2-1; the D is unclear. Germline CDR1 is MNHNS and CDR2 is SASEGT. The CDR3 has 13 amino acids. V was clipped by 1 base and J by 9 bases, with 10 bases between them. DNA for the CDR3: TGTGCCAGCAGTGAAGACCGCTTCGGTGAGCAGTTCTTC. This sequence encodes CASSEDRFGEQFF.

V is TRBV6-5 and J is TRBJ2-1; perhaps TRBD2 as D (5 bases). With 5 bases removed from V and 4 bases from J, the gap between germline ends came to 12 bases. The CDR3 is 14 amino acids. Looked up from germline, CDR1 is MNHEY and CDR2 is SVGAGI. The CDR3 sequence is CASSRRLGYNEQFF. Here the CDR3 DNA reads TGTGCCAGCAGTAGGAGGCTTGGGTACAATGAGCAGTTCTTC.

The V gene is TRBV6-6, the J gene TRBJ2-2; 12 nucleotides align to TRBD2. This CDR3 has 15 residues. The germline CDR1 and CDR2 sequences are MNHNY and SVGAGI (reference sequence). The trim removed 5 bases at V and 7 bases at J, leaving 5 bases unmatched. In DNA form, the CDR3 reads TGTGCCAGCAGTAACGGACTAGCGGGGCACGGGGAGCTGTTTTTT. Encoded protein: CASSNGLAGHGELFF.

The chain uses TRBV6-5 and TRBJ1-2; D might be TRBD1 (5 bases). Looked up from germline, CDR1 is MNHEY and CDR2 is SVGAGI. CDR3 length equals 16 residues. The V end lost 2 bases, the J end lost 3 bases, and 16 bases lay between the germline ends. The CDR3 loop reads CASSYDQGPTYYGYTF. CDR3 in DNA: TGTGCCAGCAGTTACGACCAGGGCCCCACTTACTATGGCTACACCTTC.

For this clone: One end of the junction varies from germline; a read error may be responsible. The chain joins TRBV7-9 to TRBJ1-2; 9 nucleotides match TRBD1. This CDR3 is 14 amino acids long. CDR1 is SEHNR and CDR2 is FQNEAQ in the germline V gene (reference sequence). CDR3 DNA: TGTGCCAGCAGTTTAGGACAGGGGAGCGGTGGCTACACCTTC. It is translated as CASSLGQGSGGYTF.

In its sample, this clone was seen a few times. The gene calls are TRBV5-6 and TRBJ1-1; D possibly corresponds to TRBD1 (5 bases). The CDR3 loop spans 15 amino acids. V dropped 4 bases and J dropped 1 base, with 14 bases sitting between them. The V gene's germline CDR1 is SGHDT and CDR2 YYEEEE. CDR3 sequence reads: CASSLVAGPNTEAFF. The CDR3 DNA is TGTGCCAGCAGCCTTGTGGCGGGACCGAACACTGAAGCTTTCTTT.

This sequence joins TRBV18 and TRBJ2-7; 10 bases map to TRBD1. The CDR3 consists of 15 residues. The junction had 3 bases not matched to a gene; V was cut back by 3 bases and J by 1 base. Germline values: CDR1 KGHSH, CDR2 LQKENI. The CDR3 DNA is TGTGCCAGCTCACCTGGACAGGGGGGGTCCTACGAGCAGTACTTC. Translation gives CASSPGQGGSYEQYF. Variable domain in full (rest from reference TRBV18 and TRBJ2-7): NAGVMQNPRHLVRRRGQEARLRCSPMKGHSHVYWYRQLPEEGLKFMVYLQKENIIDESGMPKERFSAEFPKEGPSILRIQQVVRGDSAAYFCASSPGQGGSYEQYFGPGTRLTVT.

This chain uses TRBV7-3 with TRBJ2-1; 12 positions match TRBD1. Trimming removed 5 bases from V and 2 bases from J; junction bases left unmatched: 7. There are 17 residues in the CDR3. Looked up from germline, CDR1 is SGHTA and CDR2 is FQGTGA. CDR3 in amino acids: CASSPTGTGGTYNEQFF. CDR3 DNA sequence: TGTGCCAGCAGCCCCACAGGGACAGGGGGCACCTACAATGAGCAGTTCTTC. The full variable domain, rest sourced from reference TRBV7-3 and TRBJ2-1, is GAGVSQTPSNKVTEKGKYVELRCDPISGHTALYWYRQSLGQGPEFLIYFQGTGAADDSGLPNDRFFAVRPEGSVSTLKIQRTERGDSAVYLCASSPTGTGGTYNEQFFGPGTRLTVL.

V and J are TRBV28 and TRBJ2-4; D perhaps matches TRBD1 (5 bases). This CDR3 is built from 14 residues. CDR1 and CDR2 from the germline V gene are MDHEN and SYDVKM. Deletions cut 11 bases from V and 0 bases from J, with 14 bases between. The CDR3 DNA is TGTGCCGCAGCGCGCAGGGAAGCCAAAAACATTCAGTACTTC. Protein product: CAAARREAKNIQYF.

The chain is built from TRBV7-6 and TRBJ2-5; 9 nucleotides align to TRBD2. The V gene's germline CDR1 is SGHVS and CDR2 FNYEAQ. CDR3 size: 15 residues. V gave up 3 bases and J gave up 2 bases; unmatched junction bases: 4. The CDR3 sequence: CASSFSGGTQETQYF. In DNA, the CDR3 is TGTGCCAGCAGCTTTAGCGGGGGCACACAAGAGACCCAGTACTTC.

The chain is built from TRBV11-2 and TRBJ2-7, with D possibly matching TRBD1 (5 bases). Germline CDR1 reads SGHAT; CDR2 reads FQNNGV. The CDR3 extends over 13 amino acids. The V gene lost 5 bases and the J gene lost 6 bases, with 14 bases spanning the gap. CDR3 sequence (DNA): TGTGCCAGCAGCCCGGCCGCAGGGCCCGAGCAGTACTTC. This codes for CASSPAAGPEQYF.

V and J are TRBV6-1 and TRBJ1-5; D is possibly TRBD1 (5 bases). This CDR3 has 13 amino acids. Trimming pared 5 bases from V and 5 bases from J, leaving 10 bases between. In germline, CDR1 is MNHNS, CDR2 SASEGT. DNA of the CDR3: TGTGCCAGCAGTCAAGACAGCTATCAGCCCCAGCATTTT. This translates into CASSQDSYQPQHF.

This sequence joins TRBV9 and TRBJ1-1; tentatively, D is TRBD1 (5 bases). Germline loops: CDR1 SGDLS, CDR2 YYNGEE. The CDR3 sequence is 18 residues long. V was pared by 0 bases and J by 7 bases, with 25 bases between. CDR3 nucleotide sequence: TGTGCCAGCAGCGTAGTAGGGGAGGACGACTCGCGCTTTGGTGAAGCTTTCTTT. Amino acid sequence: CASSVVGEDDSRFGEAFF.

V usage is TRBV5-1 and J usage is TRBJ2-7, with 11 nucleotides matching TRBD2. Germline-derived CDR1 and CDR2 are SGHRS and YFSETQ. This CDR3 has 17 amino acids. The trim removed 1 base at V and 0 bases at J, leaving 6 bases unmatched. The CDR3 DNA sequence: TGCGCCAGCAGCTTGACTAGCGGGGGCCTCAGCTCCTACGAGCAGTACTTC. This encodes CASSLTSGGLSSYEQYF.